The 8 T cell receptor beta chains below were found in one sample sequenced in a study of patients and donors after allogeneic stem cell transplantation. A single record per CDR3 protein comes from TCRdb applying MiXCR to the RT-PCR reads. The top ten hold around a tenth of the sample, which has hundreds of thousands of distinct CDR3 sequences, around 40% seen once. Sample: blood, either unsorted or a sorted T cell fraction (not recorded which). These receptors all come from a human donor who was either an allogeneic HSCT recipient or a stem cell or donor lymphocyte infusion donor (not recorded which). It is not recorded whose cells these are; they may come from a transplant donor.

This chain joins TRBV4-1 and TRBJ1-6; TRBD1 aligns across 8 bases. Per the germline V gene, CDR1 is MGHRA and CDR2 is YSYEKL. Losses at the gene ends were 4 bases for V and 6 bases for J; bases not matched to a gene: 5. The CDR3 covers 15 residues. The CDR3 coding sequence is TGCGCCAGCAGCCCCGACAGGGGAGGTAATTCACCCCTCCACTTT. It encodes CASSPDRGGNSPLHF.

Written as DNA, the CDR3 is TGTGCCAGCAGTTTGGGTTGGGGATCTGGGGCCAACGTCCTGACTTTC. This gives the protein CASSLGWGSGANVLTF. This sequence joins TRBV12-3 or TRBV12-4 and TRBJ2-6, with D hard to call. The CDR3 consists of 16 residues. V shed 3 bases and J shed 1 base, with 10 bases lying between them.

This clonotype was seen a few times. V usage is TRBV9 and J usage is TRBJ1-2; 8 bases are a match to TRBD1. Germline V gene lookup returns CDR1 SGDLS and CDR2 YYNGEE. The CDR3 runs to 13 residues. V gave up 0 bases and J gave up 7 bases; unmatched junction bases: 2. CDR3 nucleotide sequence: TGTGCCAGCAGCGTAGGACAGGGGATTGGCTACACCTTC. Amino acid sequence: CASSVGQGIGYTF.

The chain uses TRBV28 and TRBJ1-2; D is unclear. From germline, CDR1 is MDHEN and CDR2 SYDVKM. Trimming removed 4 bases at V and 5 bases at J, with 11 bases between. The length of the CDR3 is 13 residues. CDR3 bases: TGTGCCAGCAGTTCAGGCAGGAGATATGGCTACACCTTC. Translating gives CASSSGRRYGYTF.

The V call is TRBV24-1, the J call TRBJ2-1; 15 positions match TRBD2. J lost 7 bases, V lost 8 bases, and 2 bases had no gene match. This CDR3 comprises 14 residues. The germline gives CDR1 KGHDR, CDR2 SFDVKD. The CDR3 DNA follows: TGTGCCACCAATGGACTAGCGGGGGGGAATGAGCAGTTCTTC. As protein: CATNGLAGGNEQFF.

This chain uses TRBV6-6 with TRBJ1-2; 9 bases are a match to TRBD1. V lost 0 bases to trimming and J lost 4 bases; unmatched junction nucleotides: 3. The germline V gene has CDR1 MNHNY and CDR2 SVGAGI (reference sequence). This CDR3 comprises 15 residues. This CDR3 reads CASSYSDRGIYGYTF. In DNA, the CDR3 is TGTGCCAGCAGTTACTCGGACAGGGGAATCTATGGCTACACCTTC.

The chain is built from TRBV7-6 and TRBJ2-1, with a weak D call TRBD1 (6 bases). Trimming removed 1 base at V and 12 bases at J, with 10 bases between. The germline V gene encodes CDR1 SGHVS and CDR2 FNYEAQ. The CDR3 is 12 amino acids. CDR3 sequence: CASSLGTAMQFF. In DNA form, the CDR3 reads TGTGCCAGCAGCTTAGGGACAGCAATGCAGTTCTTC.

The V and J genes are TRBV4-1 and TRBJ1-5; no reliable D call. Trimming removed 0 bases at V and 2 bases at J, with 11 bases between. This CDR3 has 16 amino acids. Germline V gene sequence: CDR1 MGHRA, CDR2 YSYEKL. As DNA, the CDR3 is TGCGCCAGCAGCCAAGATCCCGGCTTGGGCAATCAGCCCCAGCATTTT. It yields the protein CASSQDPGLGNQPQHF.